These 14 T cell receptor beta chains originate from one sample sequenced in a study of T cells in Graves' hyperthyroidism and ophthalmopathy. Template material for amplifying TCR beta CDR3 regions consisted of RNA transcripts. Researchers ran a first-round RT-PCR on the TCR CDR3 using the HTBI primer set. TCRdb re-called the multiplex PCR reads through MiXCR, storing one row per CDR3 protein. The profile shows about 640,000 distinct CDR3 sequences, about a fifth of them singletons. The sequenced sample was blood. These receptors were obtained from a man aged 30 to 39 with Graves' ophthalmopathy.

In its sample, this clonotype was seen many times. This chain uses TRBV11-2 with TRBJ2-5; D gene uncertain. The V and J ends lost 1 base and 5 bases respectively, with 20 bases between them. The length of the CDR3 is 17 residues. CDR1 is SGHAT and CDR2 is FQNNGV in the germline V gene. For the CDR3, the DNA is TGTGCCAGCAGCTTAGCTTGGGCGGTCACCCCCGAGGAGACCCAGTACTTC. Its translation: CASSLAWAVTPEETQYF.

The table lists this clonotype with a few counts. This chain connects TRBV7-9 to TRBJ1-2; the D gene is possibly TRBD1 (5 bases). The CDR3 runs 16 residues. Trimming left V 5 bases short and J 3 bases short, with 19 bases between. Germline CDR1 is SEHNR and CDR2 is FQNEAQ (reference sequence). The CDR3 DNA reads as TGTGCCAGCAGCGCGCCTGAACAGGTGTTTGACTATGGCTACACCTTC. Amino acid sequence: CASSAPEQVFDYGYTF.

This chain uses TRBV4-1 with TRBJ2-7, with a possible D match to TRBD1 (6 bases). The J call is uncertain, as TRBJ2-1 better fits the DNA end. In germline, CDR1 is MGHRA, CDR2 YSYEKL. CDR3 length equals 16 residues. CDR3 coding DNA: TGCGCCAGCAGCCAAGAACTAGGCCAGGGGTCTTACGAGCAGTTCTTC. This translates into CASSQELGQGSYEQFF.

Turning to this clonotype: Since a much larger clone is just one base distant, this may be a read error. The CDR3 loop is CASRPDRNYEQYF. The DNA of the CDR3 is TGTGCCAGCAGGCCGGACAGAAACTACGAGCAGTACTTC. The chain recombines TRBV7-9 with TRBJ2-7, with a tentative D call TRBD1 (6 bases). Trimming took off 6 bases at V and 3 bases at J, with 12 bases between the two ends. The CDR3 spans 13 residues. Germline-derived CDR1 and CDR2 are SEHNR and FQNEAQ (reference sequence).

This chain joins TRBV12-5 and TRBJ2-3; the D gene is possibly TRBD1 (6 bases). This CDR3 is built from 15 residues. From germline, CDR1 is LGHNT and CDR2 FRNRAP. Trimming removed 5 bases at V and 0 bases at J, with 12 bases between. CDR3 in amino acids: CASGPGQSSTDTQYF. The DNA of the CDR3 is TGTGCTAGTGGTCCTGGACAGTCTAGCACAGATACGCAGTATTTT.

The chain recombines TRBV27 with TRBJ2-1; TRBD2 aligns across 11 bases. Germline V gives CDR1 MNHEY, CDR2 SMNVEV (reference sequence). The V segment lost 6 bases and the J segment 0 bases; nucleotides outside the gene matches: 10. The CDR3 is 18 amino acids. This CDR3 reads CASSSGTSGPSSYNEQFF. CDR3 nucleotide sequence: TGTGCCAGCAGCTCCGGGACTAGCGGCCCAAGCTCCTACAATGAGCAGTTCTTC.

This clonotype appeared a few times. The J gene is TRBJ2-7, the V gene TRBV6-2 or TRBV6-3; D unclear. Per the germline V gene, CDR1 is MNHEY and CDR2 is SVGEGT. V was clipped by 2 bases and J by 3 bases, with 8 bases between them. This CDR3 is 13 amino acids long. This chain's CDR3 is CASSYHGNYEQYF. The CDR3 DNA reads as TGTGCCAGCAGTTACCACGGAAACTACGAGCAGTACTTC.

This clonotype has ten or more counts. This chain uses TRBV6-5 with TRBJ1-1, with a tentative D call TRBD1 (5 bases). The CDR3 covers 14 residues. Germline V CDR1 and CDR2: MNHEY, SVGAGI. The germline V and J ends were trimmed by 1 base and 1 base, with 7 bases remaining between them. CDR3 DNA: TGTGCCAGCAGTTACTTAGACAGGAACACTGAAGCTTTCTTT. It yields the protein CASSYLDRNTEAFF.

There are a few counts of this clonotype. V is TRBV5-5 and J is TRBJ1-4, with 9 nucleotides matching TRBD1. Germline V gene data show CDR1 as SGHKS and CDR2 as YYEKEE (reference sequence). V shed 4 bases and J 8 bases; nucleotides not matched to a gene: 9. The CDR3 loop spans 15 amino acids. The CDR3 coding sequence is TGTGCCAGCAGCACCGGGGACAGGGTCTGGGAAAAACTGTTTTTT. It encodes CASSTGDRVWEKLFF.

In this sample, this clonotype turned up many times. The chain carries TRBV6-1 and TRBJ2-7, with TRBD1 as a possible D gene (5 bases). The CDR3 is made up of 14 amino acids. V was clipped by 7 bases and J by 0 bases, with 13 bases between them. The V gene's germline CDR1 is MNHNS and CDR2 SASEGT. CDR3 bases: TGTGCCAGCACCGAGACAGCTACCTCCTACGAGCAGTACTTC. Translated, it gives CASTETATSYEQYF.

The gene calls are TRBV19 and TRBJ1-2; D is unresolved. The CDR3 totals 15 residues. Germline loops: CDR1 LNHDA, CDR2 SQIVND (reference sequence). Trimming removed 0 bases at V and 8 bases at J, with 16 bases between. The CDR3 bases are TGTGCCAGTAGTATAGATCCGGGCGGAGGAGGAGGCTACACCTTC. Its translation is CASSIDPGGGGGYTF.

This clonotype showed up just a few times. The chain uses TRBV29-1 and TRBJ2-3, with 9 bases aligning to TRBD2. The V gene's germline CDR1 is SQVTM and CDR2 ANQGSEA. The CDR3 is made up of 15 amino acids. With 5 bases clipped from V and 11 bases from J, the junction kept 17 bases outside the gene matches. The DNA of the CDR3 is TGCAGCGTTTTAGGGCCTAGCGGGACGGGCCTCCGGCAGTATTTT. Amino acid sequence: CSVLGPSGTGLRQYF.

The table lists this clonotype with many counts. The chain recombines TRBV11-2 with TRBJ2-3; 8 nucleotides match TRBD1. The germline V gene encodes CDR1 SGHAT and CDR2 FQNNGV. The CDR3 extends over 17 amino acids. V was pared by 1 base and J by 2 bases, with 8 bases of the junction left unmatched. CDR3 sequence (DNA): TGTGCCAGCAGCTTAGTCTGGGACAGGCCTATCACAGATACGCAGTATTTT. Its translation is CASSLVWDRPITDTQYF.

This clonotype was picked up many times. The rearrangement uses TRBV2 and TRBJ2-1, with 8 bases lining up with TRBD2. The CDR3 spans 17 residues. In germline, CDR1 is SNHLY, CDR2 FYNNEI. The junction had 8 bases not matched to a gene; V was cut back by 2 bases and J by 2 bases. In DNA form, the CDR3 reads TGTGCCAGCAGTGAAACGGCCAGCGGGAGTGCCTACAATGAGCAGTTCTTC. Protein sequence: CASSETASGSAYNEQFF.